The TCR beta chain under discussion was sequenced for a study of Graves' ophthalmopathy and Graves' hyperthyroidism. Overall study findings and caveats: A model built from 13 signatures distinguished ophthalmopathy from stable hyperthyroidism with around 91% sensitivity and 81.08% specificity.

V lost 7 bases to trimming and J lost 1 base, with 13 bases between them. The CDR3 runs to 14 residues. Remarks on this clonotype: The antigen is not known.

RNA served as the template for amplifying TCR beta CDR3 regions. HTBI primers were used in a first-round RT-PCR, which preceded a second-round multiplex PCR. One entry per CDR3 protein results from TCRdb running MiXCR on the multiplex PCR reads. The sample yields over 40,000 distinct CDR3 sequences, 50% to 65% seen once. Uncontrolled infections, pregnancy, lactation or other autoimmune diseases led to patient exclusion. This chain uses TRBV12-3 or TRBV12-4 with TRBJ1-1; D is ambiguous. Sequencing used peripheral blood. The TCR comes from an adult man with Graves' ophthalmopathy. DNA of the CDR3: TGTGCCAGCAATAGGGCCGGAAAGAACACTGAAGCTTTCTTT. This encodes CASNRAGKNTEAFF.